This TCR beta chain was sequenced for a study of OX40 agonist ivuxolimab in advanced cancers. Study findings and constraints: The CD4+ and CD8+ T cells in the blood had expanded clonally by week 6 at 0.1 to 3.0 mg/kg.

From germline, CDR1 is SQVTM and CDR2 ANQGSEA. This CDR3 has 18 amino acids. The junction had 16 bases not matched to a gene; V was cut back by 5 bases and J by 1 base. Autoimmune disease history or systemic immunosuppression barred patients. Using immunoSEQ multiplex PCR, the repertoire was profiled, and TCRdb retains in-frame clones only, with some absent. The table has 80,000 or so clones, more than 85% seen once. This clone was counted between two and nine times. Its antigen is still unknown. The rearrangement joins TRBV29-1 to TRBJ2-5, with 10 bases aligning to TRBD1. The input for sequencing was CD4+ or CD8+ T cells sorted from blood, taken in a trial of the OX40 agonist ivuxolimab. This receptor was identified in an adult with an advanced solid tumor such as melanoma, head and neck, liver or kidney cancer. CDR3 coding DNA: TGCAGCGTTAAGGGTACCGACAGGGGGCTGTGGGGCCAAGAGACCCAGTACTTC. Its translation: CSVKGTDRGLWGQETQYF.